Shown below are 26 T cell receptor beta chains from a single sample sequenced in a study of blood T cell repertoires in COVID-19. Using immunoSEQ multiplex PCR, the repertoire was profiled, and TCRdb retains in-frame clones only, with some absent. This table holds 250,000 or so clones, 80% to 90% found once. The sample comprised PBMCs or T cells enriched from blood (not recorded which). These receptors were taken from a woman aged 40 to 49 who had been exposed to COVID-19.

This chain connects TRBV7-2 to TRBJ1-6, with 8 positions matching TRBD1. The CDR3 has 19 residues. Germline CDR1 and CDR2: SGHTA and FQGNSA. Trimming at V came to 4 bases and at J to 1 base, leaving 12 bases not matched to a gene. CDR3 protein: CASSYSGGGWSSYNSPLHF. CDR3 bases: TGTGCCAGCAGCTACTCAGGGGGCGGGTGGTCGTCCTATAATTCACCCCTCCACTTT.

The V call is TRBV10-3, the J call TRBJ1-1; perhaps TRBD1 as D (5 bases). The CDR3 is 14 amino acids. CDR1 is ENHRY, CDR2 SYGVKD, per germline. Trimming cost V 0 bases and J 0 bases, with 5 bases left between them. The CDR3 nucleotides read TGTGCCATCAGTGAGTCGGGGCTGAACACTGAAGCTTTCTTT. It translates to CAISESGLNTEAFF.

The CDR3 spells CASSEQGTGELFF. The DNA for the CDR3 is TGCGCCAGCAGCGAACAGGGCACCGGGGAGCTGTTTTTT. The chain joins TRBV5-1 to TRBJ2-2; maybe TRBD1 (6 bases). Germline-derived CDR1 and CDR2 are SGHRS and YFSETQ. The CDR3 sequence is 13 residues long. The V and J ends lost 4 bases and 4 bases respectively, with 8 bases between them.

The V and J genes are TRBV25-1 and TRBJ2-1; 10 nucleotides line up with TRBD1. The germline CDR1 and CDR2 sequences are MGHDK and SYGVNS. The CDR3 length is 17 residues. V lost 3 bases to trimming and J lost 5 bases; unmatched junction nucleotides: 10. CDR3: CASSDTPTGGAHNEQFF. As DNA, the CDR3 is TGTGCCAGCAGTGACACTCCGACAGGGGGCGCCCACAATGAGCAGTTCTTC.

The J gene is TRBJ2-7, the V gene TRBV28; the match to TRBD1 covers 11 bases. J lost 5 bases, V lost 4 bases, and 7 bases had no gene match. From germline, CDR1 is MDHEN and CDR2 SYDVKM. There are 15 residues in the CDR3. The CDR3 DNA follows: TGTGCCAGCAGTTCACAATGGACAGGGGGCAACGAGCAGTACTTC. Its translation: CASSSQWTGGNEQYF.

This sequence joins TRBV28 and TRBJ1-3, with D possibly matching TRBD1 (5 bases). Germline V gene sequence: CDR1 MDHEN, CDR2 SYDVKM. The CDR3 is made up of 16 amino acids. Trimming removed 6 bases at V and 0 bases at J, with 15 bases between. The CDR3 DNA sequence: TGTGCCAGCAGCTTAGGGGTAGGGGACTCTGGAAACACCATATATTTT. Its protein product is CASSLGVGDSGNTIYF. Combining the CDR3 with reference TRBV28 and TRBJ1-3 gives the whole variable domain DVKVTQSSRYLVKRTGEKVFLECVQDMDHENMFWYRQDPGLGLRLIYFSYDVKMKEKGDIPEGYSVSREKKERFSLILESASTNQTSMYLCASSLGVGDSGNTIYFGEGSWLTVV.

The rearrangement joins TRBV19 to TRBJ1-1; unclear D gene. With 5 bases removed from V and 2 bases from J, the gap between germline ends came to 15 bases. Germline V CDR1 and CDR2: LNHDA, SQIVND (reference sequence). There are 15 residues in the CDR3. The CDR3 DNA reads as TGTGCCAGTAGTGTAAGCCGGTGGGCTAACACTGAAGCTTTCTTT. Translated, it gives CASSVSRWANTEAFF.

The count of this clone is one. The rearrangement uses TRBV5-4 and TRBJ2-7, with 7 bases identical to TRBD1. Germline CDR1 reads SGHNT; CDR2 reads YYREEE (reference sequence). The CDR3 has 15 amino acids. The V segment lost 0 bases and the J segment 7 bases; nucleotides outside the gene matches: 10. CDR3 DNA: TGTGCCAGCAGCTTGGCGGGTGACAGGGTGGGGGAGCAGTACTTC. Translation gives CASSLAGDRVGEQYF.

The CDR3 protein is CAWSALTYEQYF. In DNA, the CDR3 is TGTGCCTGGAGTGCACTGACCTACGAGCAGTACTTC. The gene calls are TRBV30 and TRBJ2-7; D call uncertain. Germline V gene lookup returns CDR1 GTSNPN and CDR2 SVGIG (reference sequence). The length of the CDR3 is 12 residues. V lost 1 base, J lost 2 bases, and 6 bases lay in between.

CDR3 amino acids: CASSEADNYEQYF. The CDR3 DNA follows: TGTGCCAGCAGTGAAGCGGACAATTACGAGCAGTACTTC. The chain joins TRBV2 to TRBJ2-7; D possibly corresponds to TRBD1 (5 bases). With 0 bases removed from V and 4 bases from J, the gap between germline ends came to 7 bases. The CDR3 spans 13 residues. Germline lookup yields CDR1 SNHLY and CDR2 FYNNEI. The full variable domain, with the rest looked up from reference TRBV2 and TRBJ2-7, is EPEVTQTPSHQVTQMGQEVILRCVPISNHLYFYWYRQILGQKVEFLVSFYNNEISEKSEIFDDQFSVERPDGSNFTLKIRSTKLEDSAMYFCASSEADNYEQYFGPGTRLTVT.

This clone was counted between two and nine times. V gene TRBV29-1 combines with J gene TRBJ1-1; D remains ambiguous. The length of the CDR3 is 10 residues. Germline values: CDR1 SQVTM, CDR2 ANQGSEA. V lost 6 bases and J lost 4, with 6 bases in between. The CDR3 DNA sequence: TGCAGCGTCATCGGCACTGAAGCTTTCTTT. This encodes CSVIGTEAFF.

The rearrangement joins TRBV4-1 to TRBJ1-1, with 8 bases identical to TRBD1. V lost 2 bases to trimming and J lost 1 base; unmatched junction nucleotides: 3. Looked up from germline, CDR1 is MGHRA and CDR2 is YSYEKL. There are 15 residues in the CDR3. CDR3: CASSQQGAGNTEAFF. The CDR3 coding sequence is TGCGCCAGCAGCCAACAGGGGGCAGGGAACACTGAAGCTTTCTTT.

The CDR3 spells CASRRGGSAYEQYF. The CDR3 DNA reads as TGTGCCAGCAGACGCGGGGGATCGGCCTACGAGCAGTACTTC. The chain uses TRBV28 and TRBJ2-7; 7 bases match TRBD2. The trim removed 6 bases at V and 2 bases at J, leaving 7 bases unmatched. The length of the CDR3 is 14 residues. Germline V lookup: CDR1 MDHEN, CDR2 SYDVKM.

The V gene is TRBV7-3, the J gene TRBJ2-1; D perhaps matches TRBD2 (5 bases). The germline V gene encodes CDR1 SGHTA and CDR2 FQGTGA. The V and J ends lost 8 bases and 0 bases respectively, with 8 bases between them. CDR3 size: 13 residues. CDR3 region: CASSTSSYNEQFF. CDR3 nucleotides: TGTGCCAGCTCCACTAGCTCCTACAATGAGCAGTTCTTC.

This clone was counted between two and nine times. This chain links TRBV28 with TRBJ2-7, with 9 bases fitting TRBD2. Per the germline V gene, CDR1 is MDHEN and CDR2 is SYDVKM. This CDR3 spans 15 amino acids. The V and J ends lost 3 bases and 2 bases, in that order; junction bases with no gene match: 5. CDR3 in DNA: TGTGCCAGCAGTTTGGGGCTAGCGGGGACCTACGAGCAGTACTTC. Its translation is CASSLGLAGTYEQYF.

CDR3 nucleotide sequence: TGTGCCAGCAGCGTAGGAACAGGGAGGGGGGCTAACTATGGCTACACCTTC. This codes for CASSVGTGRGANYGYTF. The chain joins TRBV9 to TRBJ1-2; tentative D call: TRBD1 (6 bases). The germline gives CDR1 SGDLS, CDR2 YYNGEE. Trimming cost V 0 bases and J 0 bases, with 15 bases left between them. This CDR3 comprises 17 residues.

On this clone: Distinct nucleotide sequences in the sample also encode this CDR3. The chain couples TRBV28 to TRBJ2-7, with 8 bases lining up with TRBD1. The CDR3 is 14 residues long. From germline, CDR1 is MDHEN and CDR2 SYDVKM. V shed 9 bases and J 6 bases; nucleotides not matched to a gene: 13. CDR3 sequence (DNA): TGTGCCAGTAGCCCGGACAGGGTGTCTCTCGAGCAGTACGTC. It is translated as CASSPDRVSLEQYV.

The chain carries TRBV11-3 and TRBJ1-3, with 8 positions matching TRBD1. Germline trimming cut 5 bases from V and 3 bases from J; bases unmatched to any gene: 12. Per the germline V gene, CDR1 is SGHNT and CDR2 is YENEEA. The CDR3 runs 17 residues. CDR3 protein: CASSPRQGRAVGNTIYF. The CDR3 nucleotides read TGTGCCAGCAGCCCACGACAGGGGAGGGCCGTTGGAAACACCATATATTTT.

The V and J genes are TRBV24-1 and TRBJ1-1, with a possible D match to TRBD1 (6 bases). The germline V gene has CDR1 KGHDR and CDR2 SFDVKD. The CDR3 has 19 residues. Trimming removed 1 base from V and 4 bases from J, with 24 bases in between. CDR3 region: CATSDFGDNLKENATEAFF. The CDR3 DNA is TGTGCCACCAGTGATTTTGGGGACAACCTGAAGGAGAACGCCACTGAAGCTTTCTTT.

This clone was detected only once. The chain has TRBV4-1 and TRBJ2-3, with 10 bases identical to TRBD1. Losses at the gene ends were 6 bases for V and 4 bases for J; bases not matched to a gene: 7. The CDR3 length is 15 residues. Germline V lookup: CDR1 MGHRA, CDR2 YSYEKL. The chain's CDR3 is CASSSTGGVADTQYF. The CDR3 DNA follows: TGCGCCAGCAGTTCGACAGGGGGCGTCGCAGATACGCAGTATTTT.

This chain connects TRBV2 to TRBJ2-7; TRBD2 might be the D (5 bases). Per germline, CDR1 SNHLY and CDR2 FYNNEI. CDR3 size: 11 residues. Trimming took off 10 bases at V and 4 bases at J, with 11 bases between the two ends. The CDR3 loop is CATKGGYEQYF. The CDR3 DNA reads TGTGCCACCAAAGGCGGGTACGAGCAGTACTTC.

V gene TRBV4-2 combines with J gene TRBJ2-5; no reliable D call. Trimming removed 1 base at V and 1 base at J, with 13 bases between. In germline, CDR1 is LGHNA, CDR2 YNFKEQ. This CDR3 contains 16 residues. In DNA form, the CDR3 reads TGTGCCAGCAGCCAAGGTTTATCCGCGGTCCAAGAGACCCAGTACTTC. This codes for CASSQGLSAVQETQYF.

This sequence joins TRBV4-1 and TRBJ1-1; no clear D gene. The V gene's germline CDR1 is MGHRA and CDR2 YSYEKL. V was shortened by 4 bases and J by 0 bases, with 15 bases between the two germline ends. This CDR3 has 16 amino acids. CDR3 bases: TGCGCCAGCAGCCCAGTACCCCCAGTGTTGAACACTGAAGCTTTCTTT. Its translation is CASSPVPPVLNTEAFF.

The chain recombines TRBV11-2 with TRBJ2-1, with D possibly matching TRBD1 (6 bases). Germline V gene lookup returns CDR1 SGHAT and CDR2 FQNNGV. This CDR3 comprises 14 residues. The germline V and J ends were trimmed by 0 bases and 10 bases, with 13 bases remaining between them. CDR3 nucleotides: TGTGCCAGCAGCTTAGAGACCTCAGGGGTCGAGCAGTTCTTC. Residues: CASSLETSGVEQFF.

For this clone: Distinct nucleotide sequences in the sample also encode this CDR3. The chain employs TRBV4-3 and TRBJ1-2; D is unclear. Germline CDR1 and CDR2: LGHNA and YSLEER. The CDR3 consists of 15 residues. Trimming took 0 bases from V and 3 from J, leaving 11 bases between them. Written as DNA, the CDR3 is TGCGCCAGCAGCCAAGATCGGGGTAGTGACTATGGCTACACCTTC. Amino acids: CASSQDRGSDYGYTF.

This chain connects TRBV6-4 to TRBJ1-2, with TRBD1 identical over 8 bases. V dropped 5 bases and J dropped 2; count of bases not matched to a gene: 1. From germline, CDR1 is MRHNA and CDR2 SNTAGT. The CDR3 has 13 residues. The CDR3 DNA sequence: TGTGCCAGCAGTAGACAGGGGAACTATGGCTACACCTTC. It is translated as CASSRQGNYGYTF.